This TCR beta chain was sequenced for a study of T-cell memory formation after mild COVID-19. Study as a whole: TCR clusters were mostly donor specific. Study-level findings and limits: For contracting clones, CD4+ ones sat mainly in CM and EM, CD8+ in EMRA. Later expanders leaned toward CD4+, whereas clones contracting from day 15 to 85 were balanced CD4/CD8.

MiXCR was run by TCRdb on the 5' RACE reads, yielding one entry per CDR3 protein. The repertoire holds 470,000 or so distinct CDR3 sequences, with 15% to 20% as singletons. This clonotype showed up just a few times. Its specificity is not known. V lost 3 bases and J lost 7; bases outside the gene matches: 8. There are 14 residues in the CDR3. CDR1 and CDR2 from the germline V gene are LGHDT and YNNKEL (reference sequence). This sequence was found in an adult woman who had mild COVID-19 (a few samples of this study predate the infection). Cell type and time point are not known. Sample: PBMCs or a T cell subset sorted from them (not recorded which). This chain connects TRBV3-1 to TRBJ1-1, with 7 bases matching TRBD1. The CDR3 nucleotides are TGTGCCAGCAGCCAGCCGGGACAGACTATTGAAGCTTTCTTT. Amino acids: CASSQPGQTIEAFF.